The 19 T cell receptor beta chains below all came from one sample that was sequenced in a study of T cell changes during pregnancy in multiple sclerosis. This table comes from immunoSEQ multiplex PCR, and its TCRdb copy is limited to in-frame clones, with some not included. Counted here are 25,000 to 35,000 clones, just over 90% occurring once; the ten biggest clones make up 3.5% to 4.5%. The sample was CD8+ T cells from peripheral blood mononuclear cells, taken in the second trimester of pregnancy. Receptors were obtained from a female donor with multiple sclerosis, enrolled in a pregnancy study.

The genes are TRBV4-2 and TRBJ2-1, with D possibly TRBD2 on 6 matching bases. Germline assignment: CDR1 LGHNA and CDR2 YNFKEQ. Trimming removed 0 bases from V and 8 bases from J, with 20 bases in between. CDR3 size: 17 residues. This chain's CDR3 is CASSQDRQPGGIDEQFF. The CDR3 bases are TGTGCCAGCAGCCAAGATCGTCAGCCCGGAGGGATCGATGAGCAGTTCTTC.

This sequence joins TRBV5-5 and TRBJ2-2, with a tentative D call TRBD1 (6 bases). Germline CDR1 is SGHKS and CDR2 is YYEKEE (reference sequence). The CDR3 extends over 18 amino acids. Trimming cost V 3 bases and J 1 base, with 19 bases left between them. The CDR3 coding sequence is TGTGCCAGCAGCTCCTCACAAACAGGGATACTGAACACCGGGGAGCTGTTTTTT. Translating it yields CASSSSQTGILNTGELFF.

The gene calls are TRBV4-1 and TRBJ1-1; D is unclear. The CDR3 loop spans 17 amino acids. Germline values: CDR1 MGHRA, CDR2 YSYEKL. Trimming pared 2 bases from V and 2 bases from J, leaving 18 bases between. The CDR3 coding sequence is TGCGCCAGCAGCCAACTCGGGAGGGCAGTTCAAAACACTGAAGCTTTCTTT. Amino acids: CASSQLGRAVQNTEAFF.

The V and J genes are TRBV5-6 and TRBJ2-3; D is possibly TRBD2 (5 bases). CDR3 size: 15 residues. The V gene's germline CDR1 is SGHDT and CDR2 YYEEEE. The V gene lost 2 bases and the J gene lost 5 bases, with 15 bases spanning the gap. In nucleotides, the CDR3 is TGTGCCAGCAGCTTCTCCATTGGACTTGGAGATACGCAGTATTTT. This sequence encodes CASSFSIGLGDTQYF. Complete variable domain (other parts from reference TRBV5-6 and TRBJ2-3): DAGVTQSPTHLIKTRGQQVTLRCSPKSGHDTVSWYQQALGQGPQFIFQYYEEEERQRGNFPDRFSGHQFPNYSSELNVNALLLGDSALYLCASSFSIGLGDTQYFGPGTRLTVL.

The V call is TRBV10-1, the J call TRBJ2-1; TRBD2 agrees at 14 bases. V was pared by 2 bases and J by 4 bases, with 1 base of the junction left unmatched. CDR3 length: 16 amino acids. Germline V gene sequence: CDR1 WNHNN, CDR2 SYGVQD (reference sequence). CDR3 protein: CASSEGLAGGYNEQFF. As DNA, the CDR3 is TGCGCCAGCAGTGAGGGACTAGCGGGAGGATACAATGAGCAGTTCTTC.

J is TRBJ2-7 and V is TRBV6-5; 8 positions match TRBD2. This CDR3 is 14 amino acids long. Germline V gives CDR1 MNHEY, CDR2 SVGAGI. V lost 6 bases, J lost 7 bases, and 11 bases stayed unmatched. DNA for the CDR3: TGTGCCAGCAGGGACGGGAGGGCCGGGGAAGAGCAGTACTTC. Encoded protein: CASRDGRAGEEQYF.

J is TRBJ1-2 and V is TRBV7-8, with 7 nucleotides matching TRBD1. The germline gives CDR1 SGHVS, CDR2 FQNEAQ. After removal of 4 bases from V and 1 base from J, the junction contained 3 bases not matched to a gene. The CDR3 is made up of 14 amino acids. CDR3 nucleotide sequence: TGTGCCAGCAGCTCCGACAGGGATAACTATGGCTACACCTTC. Protein: CASSSDRDNYGYTF. Using reference TRBV7-8 and TRBJ1-2 for the parts outside the CDR3, the full variable domain is GAGVSQSPRYKVAKRGQDVALRCDPISGHVSLFWYQQALGQGPEFLTYFQNEAQLDKSGLPSDRFFAERPEGSVSTLKIQRTQQEDSAVYLCASSSDRDNYGYTFGSGTRLTVV.

The chain employs TRBV18 and TRBJ1-1; D remains unclear. The CDR3 length is 14 residues. The germline V gene encodes CDR1 KGHSH and CDR2 LQKENI. Trimming removed 1 base at V and 1 base at J, with 7 bases between. This CDR3 reads CASSPLGENTEAFF. For the CDR3, the DNA is TGTGCCAGCTCACCACTCGGGGAGAACACTGAAGCTTTCTTT. Full variable domain (remainder filled in from reference TRBV18 and TRBJ1-1): NAGVMQNPRHLVRRRGQEARLRCSPMKGHSHVYWYRQLPEEGLKFMVYLQKENIIDESGMPKERFSAEFPKEGPSILRIQQVVRGDSAAYFCASSPLGENTEAFFGQGTRLTVV.

This chain connects TRBV11-2 to TRBJ2-7, with 11 bases aligning to TRBD2. V shed 5 bases and J 5 bases; nucleotides not matched to a gene: 11. Germline lookup yields CDR1 SGHAT and CDR2 FQNNGV. The CDR3 runs 16 residues. CDR3 amino acids: CASSRRGTSGLHEQYF. CDR3 DNA: TGTGCCAGCAGCCGCCGAGGGACTAGCGGTTTACACGAGCAGTACTTC.

The chain joins TRBV4-1 to TRBJ2-3, with 9 positions matching TRBD2. Germline trimming cut 0 bases from V and 6 bases from J; bases unmatched to any gene: 16. This CDR3 is built from 19 residues. The germline gives CDR1 MGHRA, CDR2 YSYEKL. The CDR3 DNA sequence: TGCGCCAGCAGCCAAGAAGGTCGGGCTAGCGGGAACCGCAGGGATACGCAGTATTTT. This encodes CASSQEGRASGNRRDTQYF.

The chain recombines TRBV25-1 with TRBJ1-5, with D perhaps matching TRBD1 (5 bases). CDR1 and CDR2 (germline): MGHDK, SYGVNS. The CDR3 has 12 amino acids. The ends were cut back, 4 bases at V and 4 bases at J, with 5 bases in the middle. The CDR3 protein is CASSGQNQPQHF. Here the CDR3 DNA reads TGTGCCAGCAGTGGACAGAATCAGCCCCAGCATTTT.

The J gene is TRBJ2-7, the V gene TRBV19, with 8 bases that match TRBD1. The CDR3 is made up of 17 amino acids. Germline V gene lookup returns CDR1 LNHDA and CDR2 SQIVND (reference sequence). Trimming at V came to 0 bases and at J to 1 base, leaving 8 bases not matched to a gene. The chain's CDR3 is CASSIDVGQESSYEQYF. For the CDR3, the DNA is TGTGCCAGTAGTATAGACGTGGGACAGGAGAGTTCCTACGAGCAGTACTTC.

The chain joins TRBV6-5 to TRBJ2-7; 14 bases fit TRBD2. Germline CDR1 reads MNHEY; CDR2 reads SVGAGI. J lost 10 bases, V lost 4 bases, and 3 bases had no gene match. The CDR3 runs to 13 residues. CDR3 amino acids: CASSWGLAGDQYF. The CDR3 DNA reads as TGTGCCAGCAGTTGGGGACTAGCGGGAGATCAGTACTTC.

V is TRBV7-9 and J is TRBJ2-7, with TRBD2 matching 7 bases. CDR3 length equals 14 residues. After removal of 5 bases from V and 3 bases from J, the junction contained 7 bases not matched to a gene. Germline loops: CDR1 SEHNR, CDR2 FQNEAQ (reference sequence). The CDR3 DNA follows: TGTGCCAGCAGCAAGACTAGCAGCAACTACGAGCAGTACTTC. This codes for CASSKTSSNYEQYF.

This chain uses TRBV6-5 with TRBJ2-7, with D tentatively TRBD1 (5 bases). The germline V gene encodes CDR1 MNHEY and CDR2 SVGAGI. V lost 0 bases and J lost 2, with 5 bases in between. This CDR3 spans 13 amino acids. The CDR3 is CASSYSDTYEQYF. DNA of the CDR3: TGTGCCAGCAGTTACTCGGACACCTACGAGCAGTACTTC.

The V and J genes are TRBV6-6 and TRBJ1-5; TRBD1 agrees at 7 bases. The CDR3 spans 15 residues. The V and J ends lost 2 bases and 5 bases, in that order; junction bases with no gene match: 6. Germline V gene sequence: CDR1 MNHNY, CDR2 SVGAGI (reference sequence). The DNA of the CDR3 is TGTGCCAGCAGTTACGGTGGGGACAGAGATCAGCCCCAGCATTTT. It encodes CASSYGGDRDQPQHF.

This clone was counted once. This rearrangement joins TRBV7-2 to TRBJ2-7; 12 bases line up with TRBD2. J was trimmed by 4 bases and V by 1 base; bases with no gene match: 2. CDR1 and CDR2 (germline): SGHTA, FQGNSA. There are 15 residues in the CDR3. CDR3 in DNA: TGTGCCAGCAGCTTAGACACTAGCGGGGGGTACGAGCAGTACTTC. Amino acids: CASSLDTSGGYEQYF.

V is TRBV7-6 and J is TRBJ1-3; D unresolved. The CDR3 runs 17 residues. Germline assignment: CDR1 SGHVS and CDR2 FNYEAQ. V was trimmed by 1 base and J by 0 bases, leaving 13 bases between them. The CDR3 spells CASSLVRAATSGNTIYF. The DNA for the CDR3 is TGTGCCAGCAGCTTAGTGAGGGCGGCGACCTCTGGAAACACCATATATTTT. The variable domain in full, with the rest retrieved from reference TRBV7-6 and TRBJ1-3, is GAGVSQSPRYKVTKRGQDVALRCDPISGHVSLYWYRQALGQGPEFLTYFNYEAQQDKSGLPNDRFSAERPEGSISTLTIQRTEQRDSAMYRCASSLVRAATSGNTIYFGEGSWLTVV.

The rearrangement links TRBV5-4 to TRBJ2-2; 10 nucleotides match TRBD1. The germline CDR1 and CDR2 sequences are SGHNT and YYREEE (reference sequence). This CDR3 is 14 amino acids long. Trimming cost V 3 bases and J 8 bases; bases outside gene matches: 4. CDR3 sequence (DNA): TGTGCCAGCAGCTGGGACAGGGGTTCTGGGGAGCTGTTTTTT. Translating gives CASSWDRGSGELFF.